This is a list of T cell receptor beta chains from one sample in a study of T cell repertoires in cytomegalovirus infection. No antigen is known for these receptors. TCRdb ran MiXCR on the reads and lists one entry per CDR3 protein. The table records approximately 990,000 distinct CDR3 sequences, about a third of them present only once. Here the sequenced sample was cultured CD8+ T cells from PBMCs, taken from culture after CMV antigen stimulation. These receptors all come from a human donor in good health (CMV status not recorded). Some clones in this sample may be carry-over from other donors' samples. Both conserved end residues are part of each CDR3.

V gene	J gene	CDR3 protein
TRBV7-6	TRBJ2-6	CASSPAGVLTF
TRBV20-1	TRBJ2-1	CSAPGTSLNEQFF
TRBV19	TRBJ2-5	CASTPGASGGLIQETQYF
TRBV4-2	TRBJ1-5	CASSPLTRQGSNQPQHF
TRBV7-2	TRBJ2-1	CASSSLGGWGNEQFF
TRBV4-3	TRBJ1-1	CASSQDLSGVNTEAFF
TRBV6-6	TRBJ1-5	CASSHDVGNQPQHF
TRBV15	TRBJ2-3	CATSRIRGTDTQYF
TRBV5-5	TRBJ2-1	CASSFSDHNEQFF
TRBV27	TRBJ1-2	CASSLLGREGDYGYTF
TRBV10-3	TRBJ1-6	CATRDGSPLHF
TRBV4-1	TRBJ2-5	CASSQVVTALKTQYF
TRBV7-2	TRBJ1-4	CASSVRGLEEKLFF
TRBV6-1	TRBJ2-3	CATTHRIGGGPDTQYF
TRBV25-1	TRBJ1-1	CASNFGGNTEAFF
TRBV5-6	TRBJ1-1	CASSLKQGALEAFF
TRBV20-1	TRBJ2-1	CSASDSFSYNEQFF
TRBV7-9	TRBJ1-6	CASSEKGGNSPLHF
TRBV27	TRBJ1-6	CASRSGTENSPLHF
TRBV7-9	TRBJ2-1	CVSSLGRNEQFF